This passage covers 17 T cell receptor beta chains from one sample sequenced in a study of identical twins. TCRdb re-called the 5' RACE reads through MiXCR, storing one row per CDR3 protein. Here the sample spans 1.5 million to 2 million distinct CDR3 sequences, 32% being singletons. Sequenced material: cord blood. Source of these receptors: a newborn girl in good health.

The chain recombines TRBV12-3 or TRBV12-4 with TRBJ1-5; D uncertain. V lost 6 bases and J lost 3, with 12 bases in between. The CDR3 spans 14 residues. The CDR3 is CASSLTEFNQPQHF. CDR3 sequence (DNA): TGTGCCAGCAGCCTCACAGAATTCAATCAGCCCCAGCATTTT.

The rearrangement joins TRBV18 to TRBJ2-4; perhaps TRBD1 as D (5 bases). Trimming pared 6 bases from V and 0 bases from J, leaving 12 bases between. Germline CDR1 and CDR2: KGHSH and LQKENI. The CDR3 is 15 amino acids. The CDR3 spells CASSRNRLAKNIQYF. The CDR3 DNA follows: TGTGCCAGCTCCCGCAACAGGCTAGCCAAAAACATTCAGTACTTC.

This clonotype was counted only a few times. The chain is built from TRBV20-1 and TRBJ2-7, with D unclear. The V and J ends lost 8 bases and 4 bases respectively, with 15 bases between them. Germline CDR1 reads DFQATT; CDR2 reads SNEGSKA (reference sequence). This CDR3 has 12 amino acids. The CDR3, as DNA: TGCAGTTCCCACCCCCGTAGTTACGAGCAGTACTTC. Translating it yields CSSHPRSYEQYF.

This clonotype was observed a handful of times. This chain joins TRBV10-3 and TRBJ2-7; 8 positions match TRBD1. Germline loops: CDR1 ENHRY, CDR2 SYGVKD. Losses at the gene ends were 6 bases for V and 2 bases for J; bases not matched to a gene: 12. This CDR3 has 16 residues. CDR3 sequence reads: CAIRVLGGQGPYEQYF. The CDR3 DNA sequence: TGTGCCATCAGGGTATTAGGAGGACAGGGACCCTACGAGCAGTACTTC.

This clonotype has a handful of counts. This sequence joins TRBV20-1 and TRBJ2-1, with D maybe TRBD1 (6 bases). The CDR3 runs to 14 residues. Trimming removed 5 bases from V and 0 bases from J, with 11 bases in between. Germline assignment: CDR1 DFQATT and CDR2 SNEGSKA (reference sequence). The CDR3 loop reads CSAFRGSSYNEQFF. CDR3 sequence (DNA): TGCAGTGCTTTTAGGGGGAGCTCCTACAATGAGCAGTTCTTC.

In its sample, this clonotype was seen a few times. V is TRBV20-1 and J is TRBJ2-1, with 7 bases that match TRBD2. The trim removed 3 bases at V and 0 bases at J, leaving 11 bases unmatched. In germline, CDR1 is DFQATT, CDR2 SNEGSKA (reference sequence). The CDR3 is made up of 17 amino acids. In DNA, the CDR3 is TGCAGTGCTAGGGGAGTTAAGCGGGGCGGCTCCTACAATGAGCAGTTCTTC. Its protein product is CSARGVKRGGSYNEQFF.

This clonotype occurred many times. V usage is TRBV20-1 and J usage is TRBJ2-1; 15 bases align to TRBD2. V shed 6 bases, J shed 7 bases, and the junction held 1 base outside the gene matches. The CDR3 runs to 13 residues. Germline CDR1 reads DFQATT; CDR2 reads SNEGSKA (reference sequence). In nucleotides, the CDR3 is TGCAGTGCCGGACTAGCGGGAGGGAATGAGCAGTTCTTC. Its translation: CSAGLAGGNEQFF.

Comment on this clonotype: This may be a read error: a much more frequent sequence differs by one nucleotide. V is TRBV10-3 and J is TRBJ1-2; 10 bases map to TRBD1. This CDR3 contains 14 residues. The ends lost 0 bases at V and 7 bases at J; junction bases unmatched: 2. The V gene's germline CDR1 is ENHRY and CDR2 SYGVKD. The CDR3 sequence: CAISESTGGCGYTF. CDR3 coding DNA: TGTGCCATCAGTGAGTCGACAGGGGGCTGTGGCTACACCTTC.

The sample holds a few counts of this clonotype. This sequence joins TRBV25-1 and TRBJ1-2, with 8 bases that match TRBD1. The length of the CDR3 is 15 residues. The V gene end was trimmed by 3 bases and the J gene end by 0 bases; junction bases not matched to a gene: 3. Germline CDR1 is MGHDK and CDR2 is SYGVNS. The CDR3 DNA reads as TGTGCCAGCAGTGAGACAGGGGATTCTAACTATGGCTACACCTTC. Protein: CASSETGDSNYGYTF.

The sample holds many counts of this clonotype. The chain is built from TRBV6-6 and TRBJ1-2, with D perhaps matching TRBD1 (6 bases). Trimming shortened V by 6 bases and J by 6 bases, and 14 bases separated the two germline ends. In germline, CDR1 is MNHNY, CDR2 SVGAGI (reference sequence). This CDR3 spans 13 amino acids. The DNA of the CDR3 is TGTGCCAGCAGGACGGACAGTCTTGATGGCTACACCTTC. This translates into CASRTDSLDGYTF.

This clonotype was seen a few times. The rearrangement joins TRBV4-1 to TRBJ2-7; D possibly corresponds to TRBD1 (6 bases). This CDR3 contains 15 residues. The ends were cut back, 0 bases at V and 3 bases at J, with 12 bases in the middle. The germline V gene encodes CDR1 MGHRA and CDR2 YSYEKL. CDR3 residues: CASSQDPVRGYEQYF. In DNA, the CDR3 is TGCGCCAGCAGCCAAGATCCAGTCAGGGGCTACGAGCAGTACTTC.

This clonotype occurred a few times. This sequence joins TRBV12-3 or TRBV12-4 and TRBJ2-3; 8 bases map to TRBD2. V trimming: 6 bases; J trimming: 2 bases; junction bases outside the gene matches: 10. The CDR3 is 16 residues long. The CDR3 nucleotides read TGTGCCAGCAGCCCAAGGACTAGCCCCTTCACAGATACGCAGTATTTT. It is translated as CASSPRTSPFTDTQYF.

This clonotype turned up a few times. V gene TRBV5-6 combines with J gene TRBJ1-2; possible D gene TRBD1, 5 bases. Per germline, CDR1 SGHDT and CDR2 YYEEEE. The CDR3 loop spans 16 amino acids. Trimming left V 4 bases short and J 4 bases short, with 20 bases between. The CDR3 DNA reads as TGTGCCAGCAGCGAGTCAGGGAGACTGACTGTCTATGGCTACACCTTC. Protein sequence: CASSESGRLTVYGYTF.

The chain employs TRBV20-1 and TRBJ1-3, with TRBD1 as a possible D gene (5 bases). The CDR3 loop spans 15 amino acids. Trimming shortened V by 1 base and J by 3 bases, and 13 bases separated the two germline ends. From germline, CDR1 is DFQATT and CDR2 SNEGSKA (reference sequence). This chain's CDR3 is CSARAPETVGNTIYF. The CDR3 DNA is TGCAGTGCTAGAGCCCCCGAGACAGTTGGAAACACCATATATTTT.

The chain uses TRBV2 and TRBJ2-2, with D uncertain. V gave up 1 base and J gave up 1 base, with 7 bases separating them. CDR1 SNHLY and CDR2 FYNNEI come from the germline V gene. This CDR3 is built from 15 residues. CDR3 in amino acids: CASSEDVLNTGELFF. The CDR3 nucleotides are TGTGCCAGCAGTGAAGATGTATTGAACACCGGGGAGCTGTTTTTT.

The V and J genes are TRBV28 and TRBJ1-6; D is unclear. The CDR3 sequence is 17 residues long. Germline V gene lookup returns CDR1 MDHEN and CDR2 SYDVKM. V was trimmed by 11 bases and J by 0 bases, leaving 20 bases between them. DNA of the CDR3: TGTGCCGGCCACCGAATCGCGGCGAGCTCCTATAATTCACCCCTCCACTTT. Protein product: CAGHRIAASSYNSPLHF.

The table lists this clonotype with a few counts. The J gene is TRBJ1-5, the V gene TRBV20-1; D remains ambiguous. V was clipped by 7 bases and J by 6 bases, with 16 bases between them. The CDR3 is made up of 13 amino acids. CDR1 and CDR2 from the germline V gene are DFQATT and SNEGSKA (reference sequence). This chain's CDR3 is CSGRGTRSQPQHF. CDR3 sequence (DNA): TGCAGTGGTCGTGGCACCCGAAGTCAGCCCCAGCATTTT.